The text below deals with one T cell receptor beta chain. This record comes from a study of technical replicates of blood from several donors. The V and J ends lost 5 bases and 5 bases, in that order; junction bases with no gene match: 8. This CDR3 region has 14 residues. Per the germline V gene, CDR1 is MDHEN and CDR2 is SYDVKM. Data came from immunoSEQ multiplex PCR; TCRdb stores just in-frame clones and leaves some out. The data contain 91,000 or so clones, less than 95% of them seen just once; the ten biggest clones take up about 0.35%. The receptor was derived from a human donor in good health. V usage is TRBV28 and J usage is TRBJ1-2, with 7 nucleotides matching TRBD1. The specimen sequenced was T cells isolated from PBMCs. Written as DNA, the CDR3 is TGTGCCAGCAGTCCGCCGGACAGGCCTTATGGCTACACCTTC. Residues: CASSPPDRPYGYTF.